Below are 18 T cell receptor beta chains sequenced from a single sample in a study of CD8+ T cells in alopecia areata. RNA extraction was followed by reverse transcription into cDNA, which acted as the sequencing template. Measured with immunoSEQ multiplex PCR; TCRdb has only the in-frame clones, and not every one. The sample was found to contain some 110,000 clones, and every one recurs. Source material: lesional skin. The receptors stem from a C3H/HeJ mouse with alopecia areata. The MHC haplotype of the strain is H2-k.

This clone was detected a few times. The gene names given are mouse names. The read ends 4 residues shy of where the CDR3 ends; the end is completed using the germline J gene. The chain recombines TRBV1 with TRBJ2-3; 9 bases map to TRBD1. The germline gives CDR1 NSQYPW, CDR2 LRSPGD (reference sequence). V lost 3 bases to trimming and J lost 2 bases; unmatched junction nucleotides: 6. CDR3 length: 16 amino acids. The chain's CDR3 is CTCSAPGQGVAETLYF. CDR3 bases read: TGCACCTGCAGTGCCCCGGGACAGGGAGTTGCAGAA. The full variable domain, in which reference TRBV1 and TRBJ2-3 provide the parts outside the CDR3, is VTLLEQNPRWRLVPRGQAVNLRCILKNSQYPWMSWYQQDLQKQLQWLFTLRSPGDKEVKSLPGADYLATRVTDTELRLQVANMSQGRTLYCTCSAPGQGVAETLYFGSGTRLTVL.

Concerning this clone itself: The genes and germline here are from mouse. The CDR3 end falls 4 residues outside the read, so it is completed with the germline J gene. This sequence joins TRBV13-3 and TRBJ2-3; 7 bases fit TRBD1. This CDR3 spans 15 amino acids. V shed 5 bases and J 0 bases; nucleotides not matched to a gene: 6. CDR1 is NNHDY and CDR2 is SYVADS in the germline V gene. CDR3 DNA, as far as it was read: TGTGCCAGCAGAGGGACAGCCCTTAGTGCAGAA. Protein product: CASRGTALSAE. Given in full, the CDR3 is CASRGTALSAETLYF.

As regards this clone: The gene names given are mouse names. Read sequence stops 4 residues before the CDR3 end, and the germline J gene provides the missing end. The rearrangement joins TRBV13-2 to TRBJ2-5, with 10 bases identical to TRBD2. Germline CDR1 NNHNN, CDR2 SYGAGS (reference sequence). This CDR3 comprises 14 residues. V shed 6 bases and J 2 bases; nucleotides not matched to a gene: 3. The chain's CDR3 is CASVWGGRQDTQYF. The CDR3 bases that were read are TGTGCCAGCGTCTGGGGGGGCCGCCAAGAC.

This clone has just a few counts. Gene names denote mouse genes. Sequencing ends 4 residues short of the CDR3 end; the germline J gene provides the rest. The V gene is TRBV13-3, the J gene TRBJ2-3; 10 bases agree with TRBD2. Germline V CDR1 and CDR2: NNHDY, SYVADS. This CDR3 is built from 14 residues. J lost 3 bases, V lost 6 bases, and 4 bases had no gene match. Partial CDR3 DNA: TGTGCCAGCACCAACTGGGGGGGAGCAGAA. It yields the protein CASTNWGGAE. The CDR3 in its entirety is CASTNWGGAETLYF.

On this clone itself: Germline and genes: mouse. The read finishes 4 residues shy of the CDR3 end, and the germline J gene is used to complete it. The chain uses TRBV13-3 and TRBJ2-1; TRBD2 aligns across 12 bases. The CDR3 totals 16 residues. Per germline, CDR1 NNHDY and CDR2 SYVADS. The sequenced part of the CDR3 DNA is TGTGCCAGCAGTGATGCGACTGGGGGGGCGCTGGCT. Its translation: CASSDATGGALA. The whole CDR3 region reads CASSDATGGALAEQFF.

On this clone: Mouse names are used for the genes. With the read ending 4 residues before the CDR3 end, the germline J gene is used to fill in that end. This chain links TRBV1 with TRBJ2-1; 9 positions agree with TRBD2. There are 16 residues in the CDR3. Germline V lookup: CDR1 NSQYPW, CDR2 LRSPGD (reference sequence). The V gene end was trimmed by 0 bases and the J gene end by 6 bases; junction bases not matched to a gene: 6. CDR3 DNA, as far as it was read: TGCACCTGCAGTGCAGATATGGGGGGGCGCGGTGCT. Protein sequence: CTCSADMGGRGA. The CDR3 as a whole reads CTCSADMGGRGAEQFF.

Points on this clone: These gene names are mouse names. The read gets to within 4 residues of the CDR3 end, and the germline J gene fills in the rest. The chain combines TRBV13-3 with TRBJ2-5; TRBD1 is a possible D gene (6 bases). Per germline, CDR1 NNHDY and CDR2 SYVADS. This CDR3 has 15 amino acids. The DNA read from the CDR3 is TGTGCCAGCAGTGATGAACAGGGAAGTGGAGAC. Residues: CASSDEQGSGD. The whole CDR3 sequence reads CASSDEQGSGDTQYF.

This clone was counted between two and nine times. At residue 14, TCRdb's protein is not the same as the translated DNA, so the protein here was read from the DNA. The gene names here belong to mouse. The CDR3 end falls 3 residues outside the read, so it is completed with the germline J gene. This sequence joins TRBV19 and TRBJ1-3; 9 nucleotides line up with TRBD1. Germline lookup yields CDR1 FNHDT and CDR2 SITEND (reference sequence). V lost 4 bases and J lost 1; bases outside the gene matches: 9. CDR3 size: 17 residues. CDR3 bases read: TGTGCCAGCAGTGTCCCCGGGACAGGGACATCTGGAAATACG. Translating it yields CASSVPGTGTSGNT. The whole CDR3 sequence reads CASSVPGTGTSGNTLYF.

In this sample, this clone turned up a few times. Germline and genes here are mouse. Read sequence stops 4 residues before the CDR3 end, and the germline J gene provides the missing end. This sequence joins TRBV19 and TRBJ2-2, with D unclear. Germline CDR1 and CDR2: FNHDT and SITEND (reference sequence). With 2 bases removed from V and 0 bases from J, the gap between germline ends came to 8 bases. The CDR3 has 15 amino acids. Incomplete CDR3 DNA: TGTGCCAGCAGTATCCTGGTTGCAAACACCGGG. Translating it yields CASSILVANTG. The whole CDR3 region reads CASSILVANTGQLYF. Full variable domain (outside the CDR3, taken from reference TRBV19 and TRBJ2-2): GGIITQTPKFLIGQEGQKLTLKCQQNFNHDTMYWYRQDSGKGLRLIYYSITENDLQKGDLSEGYDASREKKSSFSLTVTSAQKNEMAVFLCASSILVANTGQLYFGEGSKLTVL.

This clone has only a few counts. The genes are named according to mouse. Read coverage stops 4 residues before the CDR3 terminus; the germline J gene supplies the remainder. The chain is built from TRBV13-3 and TRBJ1-2; possible D gene TRBD1, 5 bases. Between the trimmed V and J ends, which lost 2 bases and 4 bases, there was a span of 15 bases. This CDR3 contains 15 residues. Germline CDR1 is NNHDY and CDR2 is SYVADS. CDR3 DNA (partial): TGTGCCAGCAGTGAGGGAGGAGGAGGGGTCTCC. Protein: CASSEGGGGVS. The entire CDR3 protein is CASSEGGGGVSDYTF.

This clone was detected only a few times. Here the gene names and germline are mouse. Read coverage stops 4 residues before the CDR3 terminus; the germline J gene supplies the remainder. The chain carries TRBV13-3 and TRBJ2-5; TRBD2 aligns across 7 bases. Germline assignment: CDR1 NNHDY and CDR2 SYVADS. This CDR3 has 14 residues. CDR3 bases read: TGTGCCAGCAGTGATGCGACTGGGAGAGAC. Protein sequence: CASSDATGRD. The entire CDR3 sequence reads CASSDATGRDTQYF.

This clone was counted a few times. Genes and germline come from the mouse. Sequencing ends 4 residues short of the CDR3 end; the germline J gene provides the rest. The chain links TRBV19 to TRBJ2-1; 10 nucleotides align to TRBD2. With 1 base clipped from V and 3 bases from J, the junction kept 4 bases outside the gene matches. The CDR3 is made up of 16 amino acids. Germline CDR1 FNHDT, CDR2 SITEND (reference sequence). The CDR3 is CASSIWLGGRYAEQFF. The covered CDR3 bases are TGTGCCAGCAGTATATGGCTGGGGGGGCGCTATGCT.

As concerns this clone: Gene names are mouse gene names. The CDR3 goes on 4 residues after the read ends, and that part is filled in from the germline J gene. The chain joins TRBV13-3 to TRBJ1-1; 8 bases line up with TRBD1. The germline gives CDR1 NNHDY, CDR2 SYVADS. This CDR3 has 13 residues. The part of the CDR3 DNA that was read is TGTGCCAGCAGTGAGACAGGGGAAGCA. This codes for CASSETGEA. The full CDR3 protein reads CASSETGEAEVFF.

The sample holds a few counts of this clone. Mouse names are used for the genes. The read terminates 4 residues ahead of where the CDR3 ends, so the germline J gene completes it. The V gene is TRBV14, the J gene TRBJ2-5; D might be TRBD2 (6 bases). Trimming took off 4 bases at V and 0 bases at J, with 12 bases between the two ends. The CDR3 totals 15 residues. Per germline, CDR1 SGHDT and CDR2 FRDEAV. The part of the CDR3 DNA that was read is TGTGCCAGCAGTCCCCTCGACTGGAACCAAGAC. Its protein product is CASSPLDWNQD. The whole CDR3 is CASSPLDWNQDTQYF. Using reference TRBV14 and TRBJ2-5 for the parts outside the CDR3, the full variable domain is EAGVTQSPRYAVLQEGQAVSFWCDPISGHDTLYWYQQPRDQGPQLLVYFRDEAVIDNSQLPSDRFSAVRPKGTNSTLKIQSAKQGDTATYLCASSPLDWNQDTQYFGPGTRLLVL.

To note about this clone: Germline and genes: mouse. The CDR3 extends 4 residues past the end of the read, so its final part is completed from the germline J gene. The J gene is TRBJ1-2, the V gene TRBV13-3; the match to TRBD1 covers 7 bases. Germline V gene lookup returns CDR1 NNHDY and CDR2 SYVADS. The J segment lost 3 bases and the V segment lost 2 bases, leaving 4 bases of the junction unmatched. The CDR3 loop spans 14 amino acids. CDR3 DNA, as far as it was read: TGTGCCAGCAGTGACCTCGGGACAGACTCC. Its protein is CASSDLGTDS. Given in full, the CDR3 is CASSDLGTDSDYTF.

This clone was recorded a few times. Gene names and germline match the mouse. The read comes to an end 4 residues before the CDR3 does, leaving the germline J gene to fill in the end. This rearrangement joins TRBV16 to TRBJ1-4; 9 bases are shared with TRBD1. V gave up 0 bases and J gave up 2 bases; unmatched junction bases: 4. The CDR3 runs to 17 residues. Germline V CDR1 and CDR2: SGHSA, FRNQAP. CDR3: CASSLDEGTGSNERLFF. Incomplete CDR3 DNA: TGTGCAAGCAGCTTAGATGAGGGGACAGGGTCCAACGAA.

This clone was detected a few times. Genes and germline come from the mouse. Read sequence stops 4 residues before the CDR3 end, and the germline J gene provides the missing end. The genes are TRBV13-1 and TRBJ1-1; weak D call: TRBD1 (5 bases). The CDR3 has 15 residues. The germline V gene encodes CDR1 NSHNY and CDR2 SYGAGN. Trimming took off 4 bases at V and 0 bases at J, with 13 bases between the two ends. CDR3 bases read: TGTGCCAGCAGTACAGAGAGAGGGGCAAACACA. It translates to CASSTERGANT. The full CDR3 reads CASSTERGANTEVFF.

Note on this clone: These gene names are mouse names. Sequencing ends 4 residues short of the CDR3 end; the germline J gene provides the rest. V gene TRBV1 combines with J gene TRBJ1-1; 8 bases map to TRBD1. The CDR3 has 15 amino acids. Losses at the gene ends were 3 bases for V and 3 bases for J; bases not matched to a gene: 6. Germline CDR1 NSQYPW, CDR2 LRSPGD (reference sequence). The CDR3 loop is CTCSARQGLDTEVFF. CDR3 DNA, as far as it was read: TGCACCTGCAGTGCTCGACAGGGGTTGGACACA.